Presented here are 10 T cell receptor beta chains from one specimen sequenced in a study of cytomegalovirus exposure and HLA in healthy donors. The PCR contained 60 Vbeta and 13 Jbeta primers. Here immunoSEQ multiplex PCR was the method, and the copy in TCRdb shows in-frame clones only, minus some. The repertoire has about 190,000 clones, around 83% of them found once; the top ten carry 1.5% to 2%. The sequencing sample was made of PBMCs. The receptor source for this set is a man in his forties or fifties in good health and CMV-seropositive.

The chain carries TRBV7-6 and TRBJ2-7; 8 nucleotides match TRBD2. The V and J ends lost 5 bases and 4 bases, in that order; junction bases with no gene match: 7. The CDR3 is 14 amino acids. The germline V gene encodes CDR1 SGHVS and CDR2 FNYEAQ. The CDR3 loop is CASSPAGEGYEQYF. The CDR3 region has the DNA TGTGCCAGCAGCCCAGCGGGAGAGGGGTACGAGCAGTACTTC.

This chain uses TRBV9 with TRBJ1-1; possible D gene TRBD1, 6 bases. V lost 4 bases and J lost 0, with 10 bases in between. Germline V lookup: CDR1 SGDLS, CDR2 YYNGEE. This CDR3 has 14 residues. Written as DNA, the CDR3 is TGTGCCAGCAGCTTTGGGGGCATGAACACTGAAGCTTTCTTT. Its translation: CASSFGGMNTEAFF.

The chain uses TRBV2 and TRBJ1-1; TRBD1 matches 7 bases. The germline gives CDR1 SNHLY, CDR2 FYNNEI. Germline trimming cut 6 bases from V and 3 bases from J; bases unmatched to any gene: 4. The length of the CDR3 is 13 residues. In nucleotides, the CDR3 is TGTGCCAGCAGCCCGACAGGGTACACTGAAGCTTTCTTT. It specifies CASSPTGYTEAFF.

V and J are TRBV7-8 and TRBJ2-3, with D possibly matching TRBD1 (6 bases). Trimming left V 11 bases short and J 4 bases short, with 10 bases between. CDR1 and CDR2 (germline): SGHVS, FQNEAQ. This CDR3 spans 11 amino acids. The chain's CDR3 is CAVRGPDTQYF. The CDR3 coding sequence is TGTGCCGTCAGGGGCCCAGATACGCAGTATTTT.

The rearrangement links TRBV7-2 to TRBJ2-3, with D tentatively TRBD2 (5 bases). Germline V lookup: CDR1 SGHTA, CDR2 FQGNSA. V was trimmed by 5 bases and J by 2 bases, leaving 8 bases between them. CDR3 size: 13 residues. The CDR3 DNA reads TGTGCCAGCAGCGGGGAGCACACAGATACGCAGTATTTT. Its protein is CASSGEHTDTQYF.

This clone was seen a single time. The chain has TRBV7-3 and TRBJ2-1; TRBD2 matches 9 bases. The trim removed 4 bases at V and 6 bases at J, leaving 10 bases unmatched. From germline, CDR1 is SGHTA and CDR2 FQGTGA. CDR3 length: 16 amino acids. Here the CDR3 DNA reads TGTGCCAGCAGCTCCCGCCCCGCGGGGGGGATCAATGAGCAGTTCTTC. Amino acid sequence: CASSSRPAGGINEQFF.

The rearrangement links TRBV20-1 to TRBJ1-1; D is uncertain. CDR1 is DFQATT, CDR2 SNEGSKA, per germline (reference sequence). The CDR3 is 11 residues long. Trimming pared 4 bases from V and 2 bases from J, leaving 5 bases between. The DNA for the CDR3 is TGCAGTGCTAATCATAACACTGAAGCTTTCTTT. It translates to CSANHNTEAFF.

This chain joins TRBV5-1 and TRBJ2-2, with D perhaps TRBD2 (5 bases). CDR1 and CDR2 (germline): SGHRS, YFSETQ. The CDR3 extends over 15 amino acids. The V end lost 2 bases, the J end lost 5 bases, and 13 bases lay between the germline ends. The CDR3, as DNA: TGCGCCAGCAGCTTAAAGATCGGGATGACCGGGGAGCTGTTTTTT. Its protein product is CASSLKIGMTGELFF.

The gene calls are TRBV27 and TRBJ2-3; 8 nucleotides match TRBD2. Germline trimming cut 5 bases from V and 2 bases from J; bases unmatched to any gene: 12. This CDR3 is 17 amino acids long. The germline V gene encodes CDR1 MNHEY and CDR2 SMNVEV (reference sequence). DNA for the CDR3: TGTGCCAGCAGTCGGGGCTGGGCGGGAGGAGTCACAGATACGCAGTATTTT. Amino acids: CASSRGWAGGVTDTQYF.

This chain joins TRBV21-1 and TRBJ2-2; the D segment call TRBD2 is taken from the table without a DNA check. TRBV21-1 is a known pseudogene. This CDR3 comprises 17 residues. The CDR3 DNA reads as TGTGCCAGCAGCAAAGTTGCGGGAGGGCCTCGTGAAGGGGAGCTGTTTTTT. It codes for CASSKVAGGPREGELFF.